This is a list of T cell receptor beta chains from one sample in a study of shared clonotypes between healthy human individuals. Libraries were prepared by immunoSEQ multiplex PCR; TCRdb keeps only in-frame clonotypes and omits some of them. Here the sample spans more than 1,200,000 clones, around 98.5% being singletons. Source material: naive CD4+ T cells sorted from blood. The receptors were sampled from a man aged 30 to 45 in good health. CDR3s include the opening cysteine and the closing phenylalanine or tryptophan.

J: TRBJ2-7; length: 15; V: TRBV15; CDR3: CATSIHLQSSYEQYF
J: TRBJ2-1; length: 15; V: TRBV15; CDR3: CATSREAVASGQQFF
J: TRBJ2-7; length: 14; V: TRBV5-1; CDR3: CASSSPEGRYEQYF
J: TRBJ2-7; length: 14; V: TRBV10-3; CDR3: CAISEPLDTYEQYF
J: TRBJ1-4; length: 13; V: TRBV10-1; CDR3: CASSESLGTKLFF
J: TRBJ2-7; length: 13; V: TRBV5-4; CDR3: CASSRDQFYEQYF
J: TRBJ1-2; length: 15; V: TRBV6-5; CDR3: CASSYSGRGNYGYTF
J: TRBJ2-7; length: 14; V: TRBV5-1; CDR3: CASSGGTSRYEQYF
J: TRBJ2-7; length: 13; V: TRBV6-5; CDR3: CASGVRMGYEQYF
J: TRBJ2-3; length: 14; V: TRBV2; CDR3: CASNKQASTDTQYF
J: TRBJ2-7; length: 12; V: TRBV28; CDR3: CASSPNRRTGEF
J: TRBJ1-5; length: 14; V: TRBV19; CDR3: CASSIKQLNQPQHF
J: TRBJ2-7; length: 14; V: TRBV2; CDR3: CASKLPRATYEQYF
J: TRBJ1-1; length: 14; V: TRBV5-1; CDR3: CASSLSTGDTEAFF
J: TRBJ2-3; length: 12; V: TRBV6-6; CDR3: CASRFTDDTQYF
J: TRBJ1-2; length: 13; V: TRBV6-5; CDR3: CASSYSTQDGYTF
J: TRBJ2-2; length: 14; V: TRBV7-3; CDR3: CASSLSERTGELFF
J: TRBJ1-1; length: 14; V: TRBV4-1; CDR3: CASSPGVLNTEAFF
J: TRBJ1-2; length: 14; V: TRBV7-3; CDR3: CASSLNPGPYGYTF
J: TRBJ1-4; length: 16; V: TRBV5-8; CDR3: CASSLAPGSPNEKLFF
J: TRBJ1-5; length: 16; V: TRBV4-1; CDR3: CASSQTGTKVNQPQHF
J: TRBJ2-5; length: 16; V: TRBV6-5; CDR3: CASSYSTPTEGETQYF
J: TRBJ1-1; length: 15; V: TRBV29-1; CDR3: CSVEADPGRNTEAFF
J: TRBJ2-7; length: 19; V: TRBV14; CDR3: CASSLGGRRWTGGQYEQYF
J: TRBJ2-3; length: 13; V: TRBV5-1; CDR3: CASSFPEADTQYF
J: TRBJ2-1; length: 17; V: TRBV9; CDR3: CASSGPGLALSYNEQFF
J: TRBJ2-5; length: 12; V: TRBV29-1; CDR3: CSVGPGMETQYF
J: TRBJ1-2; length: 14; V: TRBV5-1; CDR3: CASSLTGYNYGYTF
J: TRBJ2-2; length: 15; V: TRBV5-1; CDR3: CASSSFRVNTGELFF
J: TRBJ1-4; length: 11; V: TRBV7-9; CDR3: CASSLDEKLFF
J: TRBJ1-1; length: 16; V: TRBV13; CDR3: CASSSYQNIVNTEAFF
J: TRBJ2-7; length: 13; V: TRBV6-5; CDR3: CASSYLLGGEQYF
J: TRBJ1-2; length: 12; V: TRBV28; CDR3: CASRQGISGYTF
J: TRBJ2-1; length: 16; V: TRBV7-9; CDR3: CASSPRAQAGDNEQFF
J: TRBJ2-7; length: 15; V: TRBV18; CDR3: CASSPSIPDSREQYF
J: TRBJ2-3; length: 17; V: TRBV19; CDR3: CASTQGLAGVGTDTQYF
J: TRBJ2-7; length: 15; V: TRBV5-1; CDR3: CASSLNAADAYEQYF
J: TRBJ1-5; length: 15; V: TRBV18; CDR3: CASSPTGAGTQPQHF
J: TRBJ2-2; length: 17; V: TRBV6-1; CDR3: CASSELGGALEVGELFF
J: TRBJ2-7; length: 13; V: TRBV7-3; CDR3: CASSLTVDLEQYF
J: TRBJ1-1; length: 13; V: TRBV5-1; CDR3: CASSLAENTEAFF
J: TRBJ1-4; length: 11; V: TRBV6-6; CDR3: CASRRNEKLFF
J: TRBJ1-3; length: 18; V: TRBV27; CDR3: CASSPLTIGTGSGNTIYF
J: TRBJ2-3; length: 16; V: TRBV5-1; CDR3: CASSLGTGGRADTQYF
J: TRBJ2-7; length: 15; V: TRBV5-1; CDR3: CASSLVWGQAHEQYF
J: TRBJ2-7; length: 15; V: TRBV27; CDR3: CASSLGFGYPYEQYF
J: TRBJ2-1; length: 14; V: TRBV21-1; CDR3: CASSKAYNYNEQFF
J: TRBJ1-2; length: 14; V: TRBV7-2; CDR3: CASSLGTTPYGYTF
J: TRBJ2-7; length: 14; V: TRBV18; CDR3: CASSPQGSSYEQYF
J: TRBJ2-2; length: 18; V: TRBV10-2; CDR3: CASKSVTGGKAGTGELFF
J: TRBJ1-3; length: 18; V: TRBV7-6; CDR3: CASSLGFQRGETGNTIYF